The T cell receptor (beta chain) under discussion was sequenced for a study of T cell clones after liver transplantation. Background on the study: As an antigen-independent comparator, third-party-reactive TCRbeta sequences came from pre-transplant mixed lymphocyte reactions.

The method was immunoSEQ multiplex PCR; TCRdb's version includes in-frame clones alone and lacks a portion of them. The table lists 90,000 to 120,000 clones, more than 75% of them singletons. This CDR3 has 15 residues. V gave up 7 bases and J gave up 0 bases, with 13 bases separating them. Germline V lookup: CDR1 LNHDA, CDR2 SQIVND (reference sequence). This sequence was found in a human donor who received a liver transplant. This chain uses TRBV19 with TRBJ1-5; D is uncertain. The sequencing used CD4+ T cells from blood, collected before liver transplant. The CDR3 region has the DNA TGTGCCAGTAAGACGACGGTCAGTAGCAATCAGCCCCAGCATTTT. Translated: CASKTTVSSNQPQHF.